Shown below are 13 T cell receptor beta chains from a single sample sequenced in a study of human T cells and chemical hapten exposure. TCRdb called the RACE reads again in MiXCR, with one record for every CDR3 protein. The table lists 100,000 or so distinct CDR3 sequences, approximately 10% of them singletons, with over 2% in the top ten. Time point specified: patch test 2, 6 weeks after DPC sensitization. Treatment defined: therapeutic diphenylcyclopropenone sensitization with weekly scalp DPC. Sample: whole blood, taken in connection with sensitization to the hapten diphenylcyclopropenone (DPC). These receptors came from a man aged 35-49 years with alopecia areata. Some clones in this sample may be carry-over from other donors' samples.

This clonotype came up a few times. V gene TRBV6-2 or TRBV6-3 combines with J gene TRBJ1-2, with D unclear. The V gene's germline CDR1 is MNHEY and CDR2 SVGEGT. The V end lost 6 bases, the J end lost 4 bases, and 12 bases lay between the germline ends. This CDR3 region has 13 residues. CDR3 nucleotides: TGTGCCAGCAGACCCGACACGTCCTATGGCTACACCTTC. It is translated as CASRPDTSYGYTF.

This clonotype turned up a few times. The CDR3 nucleotides read TGCAGCGTGGGACAACCGAACACTGAAGCTTTCTTT. It codes for CSVGQPNTEAFF. V is TRBV29-1 and J is TRBJ1-1; a possible D gene is TRBD1 (6 bases). Germline V gene lookup returns CDR1 SQVTM and CDR2 ANQGSEA. The CDR3 sequence is 12 residues long. V dropped 6 bases and J dropped 1 base, with 9 bases sitting between them. The entire variable domain, with the rest obtained from reference TRBV29-1 and TRBJ1-1, is as follows: SAVISQKPSRDICQRGTSLTIQCQVDSQVTMMFWYRQQPGQSLTLIATANQGSEATYESGFVIDKFPISRPNLTFSTLTVSNMSPEDSSIYLCSVGQPNTEAFFGQGTRLTVV.

As regards this clonotype: This may be a read error, as it is one base from a much larger clone. The chain has TRBV28 and TRBJ1-1; the D gene is possibly TRBD1 (5 bases). The ends were cut back, 6 bases at V and 4 bases at J, with 15 bases in the middle. The length of the CDR3 is 14 residues. Germline assignment: CDR1 MDHEN and CDR2 SYDVKM. The CDR3 sequence is CASSVTGRFTEAFF. The CDR3 nucleotides read TGTGCCAGCAGCGTAACGGGACGGTTCACTGAAGCTTTCTTT. The whole variable domain, filled in from reference TRBV28 and TRBJ1-1, reads DVKVTQSSRYLVKRTGEKVFLECVQDMDHENMFWYRQDPGLGLRLIYFSYDVKMKEKGDIPEGYSVSREKKERFSLILESASTNQTSMYLCASSVTGRFTEAFFGQGTRLTVV.

The chain links TRBV4-2 to TRBJ2-3; 8 nucleotides match TRBD2. Germline V gene lookup returns CDR1 LGHNA and CDR2 YNFKEQ. Germline trimming cut 0 bases from V and 6 bases from J; bases unmatched to any gene: 8. The CDR3 totals 16 residues. The chain's CDR3 is CASSQEHSGIMDTQYF. Written as DNA, the CDR3 is TGTGCCAGCAGCCAAGAACATAGCGGGATTATGGATACGCAGTATTTT.

Ten or more counts support this clonotype. The rearrangement uses TRBV28 and TRBJ1-2, with D unresolved. Germline CDR1 and CDR2: MDHEN and SYDVKM. The CDR3 consists of 13 residues. V lost 1 base to trimming and J lost 11 bases, with 14 bases between them. This chain's CDR3 is CASSLSTALRYTF. CDR3 nucleotides: TGTGCCAGCAGTTTATCCACGGCTCTAAGGTACACCTTC.

This clonotype was counted between two and nine times. V usage is TRBV12-3 or TRBV12-4 and J usage is TRBJ2-7, with 8 bases identical to TRBD1. V shed 5 bases and J 4 bases; nucleotides not matched to a gene: 4. CDR3 length: 13 amino acids. CDR3 coding DNA: TGTGCCAGCAGTCCACAGGGGGGATACGAGCAGTACGTC. Protein sequence: CASSPQGGYEQYV.

This clonotype was picked up a small number of times. The chain links TRBV6-6 to TRBJ2-7; TRBD2 is a possible D gene (6 bases). Trimming removed 1 base at V and 1 base at J, with 8 bases between. CDR1 is MNHNY, CDR2 SVGAGI, per germline (reference sequence). The CDR3 sequence is 14 residues long. The CDR3 coding sequence is TGTGCCAGCAGTTACTTGGGGGGTTCCTACGAGCAGTACTTC. As protein: CASSYLGGSYEQYF.

The chain uses TRBV5-1 and TRBJ1-5; TRBD1 might be the D (5 bases). CDR1 SGHRS and CDR2 YFSETQ come from the germline V gene. V shed 3 bases and J shed 9 bases, with 16 bases lying between them. The CDR3 length is 14 residues. CDR3 nucleotides: TGCGCCAGCAGCTGTAGAGGGGTGATCAGGCCCCAGCATTTT. This gives the protein CASSCRGVIRPQHF.

This clonotype has more than one count but fewer than ten. This chain connects TRBV29-1 to TRBJ2-7; the D gene is possibly TRBD1 (6 bases). This CDR3 region has 10 residues. Per the germline V gene, CDR1 is SQVTM and CDR2 is ANQGSEA. V was pared by 6 bases and J by 3 bases, with 6 bases between. Here the CDR3 reads CSVGGYEQYF. CDR3 DNA: TGCAGCGTAGGGGGCTACGAGCAGTACTTC.

The chain couples TRBV7-9 to TRBJ2-5; D unresolved. Trimming removed 3 bases at V and 0 bases at J, with 11 bases between. The CDR3 loop spans 15 amino acids. In germline, CDR1 is SEHNR, CDR2 FQNEAQ (reference sequence). The CDR3 DNA follows: TGTGCCAGCAGCTTTTCTCTTGCGTACCAAGAGACCCAGTACTTC. Translating it yields CASSFSLAYQETQYF. Supplemented by reference TRBV7-9 and TRBJ2-5, the full variable domain reads DTGVSQNPRHKITKRGQNVTFRCDPISEHNRLYWYRQTLGQGPEFLTYFQNEAQLEKSRLLSDRFSAERPKGSFSTLEIQRTEQGDSAMYLCASSFSLAYQETQYFGPGTRLLVL.

There are many counts of this clonotype. This chain uses TRBV28 with TRBJ1-2; D may be TRBD1 (6 bases). This CDR3 contains 13 residues. Germline CDR1 is MDHEN and CDR2 is SYDVKM. V was trimmed by 7 bases and J by 8 bases, leaving 17 bases between them. The CDR3 sequence is CASTKGGPGGYTF. In DNA form, the CDR3 reads TGTGCCAGCACCAAAGGGGGGCCGGGGGGCTACACCTTC.

This clonotype appeared a few times. J is TRBJ1-1 and V is TRBV27, with 7 bases fitting TRBD1. This CDR3 spans 14 amino acids. CDR1 and CDR2 (germline): MNHEY, SMNVEV (reference sequence). J gave up 4 bases and V 6 bases, and 8 bases lay outside the gene matches. In nucleotides, the CDR3 is TGTGCCAGCAGCGCGGGACAGTTTTTCACTGAAGCTTTCTTT. Amino acids: CASSAGQFFTEAFF.

The sample holds a few counts of this clonotype. The CDR3 sequence: CASSYIAGGRRFEQYV. In DNA, the CDR3 is TGTGCCAGCAGTTACATCGCGGGAGGGCGTCGTTTCGAGCAGTACGTC. This chain uses TRBV6-2 or TRBV6-3 with TRBJ2-7; 9 nucleotides align to TRBD2. The CDR3 is 16 residues long. Losses at the gene ends were 2 bases for V and 6 bases for J; bases not matched to a gene: 11. The V gene's germline CDR1 is MNHEY and CDR2 SVGEGT.